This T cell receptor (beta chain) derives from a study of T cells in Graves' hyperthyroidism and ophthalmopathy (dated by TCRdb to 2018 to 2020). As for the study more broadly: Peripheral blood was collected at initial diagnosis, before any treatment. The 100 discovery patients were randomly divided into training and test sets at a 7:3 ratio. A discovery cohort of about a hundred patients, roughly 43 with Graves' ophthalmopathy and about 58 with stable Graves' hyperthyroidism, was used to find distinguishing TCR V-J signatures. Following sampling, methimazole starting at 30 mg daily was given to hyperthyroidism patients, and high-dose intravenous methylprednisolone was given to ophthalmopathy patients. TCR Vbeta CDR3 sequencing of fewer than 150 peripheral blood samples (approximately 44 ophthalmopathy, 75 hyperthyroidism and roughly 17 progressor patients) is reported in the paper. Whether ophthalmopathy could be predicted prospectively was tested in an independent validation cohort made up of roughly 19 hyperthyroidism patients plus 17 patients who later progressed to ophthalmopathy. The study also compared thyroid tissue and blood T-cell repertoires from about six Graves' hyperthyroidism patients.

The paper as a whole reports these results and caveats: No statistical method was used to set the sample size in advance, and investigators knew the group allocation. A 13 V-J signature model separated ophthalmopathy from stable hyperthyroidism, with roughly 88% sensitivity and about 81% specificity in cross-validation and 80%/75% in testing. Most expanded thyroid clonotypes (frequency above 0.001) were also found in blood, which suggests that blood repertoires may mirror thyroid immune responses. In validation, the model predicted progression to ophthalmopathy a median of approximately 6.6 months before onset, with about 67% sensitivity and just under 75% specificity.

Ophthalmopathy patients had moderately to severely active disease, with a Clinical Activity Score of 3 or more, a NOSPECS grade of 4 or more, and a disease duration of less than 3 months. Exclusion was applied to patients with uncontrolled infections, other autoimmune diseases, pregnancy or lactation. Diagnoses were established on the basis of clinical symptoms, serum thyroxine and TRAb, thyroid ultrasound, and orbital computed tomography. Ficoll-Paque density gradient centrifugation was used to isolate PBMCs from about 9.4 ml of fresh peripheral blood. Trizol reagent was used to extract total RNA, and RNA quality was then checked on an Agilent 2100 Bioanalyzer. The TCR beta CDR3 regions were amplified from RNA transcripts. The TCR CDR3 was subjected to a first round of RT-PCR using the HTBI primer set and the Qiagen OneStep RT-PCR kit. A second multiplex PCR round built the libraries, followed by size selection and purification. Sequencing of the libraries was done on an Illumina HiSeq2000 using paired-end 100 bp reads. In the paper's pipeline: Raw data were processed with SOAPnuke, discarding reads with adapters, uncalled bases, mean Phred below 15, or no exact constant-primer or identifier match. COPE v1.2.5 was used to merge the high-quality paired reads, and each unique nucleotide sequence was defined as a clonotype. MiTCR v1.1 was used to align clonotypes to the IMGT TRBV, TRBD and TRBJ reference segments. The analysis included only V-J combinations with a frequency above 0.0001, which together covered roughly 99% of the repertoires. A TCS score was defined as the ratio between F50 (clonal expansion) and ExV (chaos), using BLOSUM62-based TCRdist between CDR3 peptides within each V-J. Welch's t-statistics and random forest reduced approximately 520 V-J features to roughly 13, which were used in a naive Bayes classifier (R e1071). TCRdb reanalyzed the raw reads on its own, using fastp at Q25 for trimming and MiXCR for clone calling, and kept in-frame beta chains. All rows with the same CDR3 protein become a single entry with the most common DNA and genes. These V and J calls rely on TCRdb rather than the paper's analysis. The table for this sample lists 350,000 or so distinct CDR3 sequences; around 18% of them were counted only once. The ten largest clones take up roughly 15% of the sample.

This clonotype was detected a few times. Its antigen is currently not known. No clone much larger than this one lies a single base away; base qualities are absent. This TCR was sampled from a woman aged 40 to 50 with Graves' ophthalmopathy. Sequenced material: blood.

Here the CDR3 is given as CAWSEEGEAFF. At the DNA level, the sequence is TGTGCCTGGAGTGAGGAGGGTGAAGCTTTCTTT. The chain joins TRBV30 to TRBJ1-1, with the D gene too uncertain to name. The CDR3, cysteine through phenylalanine, is 11 amino acids long. The retained sequence is limited to the CDR3, 33 bases, with the frame set at the first base. The junction carries 7 bases between V and J, which are trimmed by 1 base and 7 bases respectively. The germline V gene (reference sequence) sets CDR1 to GTSNPN and CDR2 to SVGIG.